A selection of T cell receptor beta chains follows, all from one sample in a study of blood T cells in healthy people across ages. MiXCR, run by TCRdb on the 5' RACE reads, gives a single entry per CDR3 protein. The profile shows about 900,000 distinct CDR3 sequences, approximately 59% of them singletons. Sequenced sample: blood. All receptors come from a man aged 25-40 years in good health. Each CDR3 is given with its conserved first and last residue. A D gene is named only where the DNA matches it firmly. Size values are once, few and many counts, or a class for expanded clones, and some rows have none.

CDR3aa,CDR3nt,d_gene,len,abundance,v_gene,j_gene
CASRGVAGELFF,TGCGCCAGCAGAGGGGTTGCCGGGGAGCTGTTTTTT,.,12,.,TRBV5-1,TRBJ2-2
CASSYSTGTGGEELFF,TGTGCCAGCAGTTACTCGACCGGGACAGGTGGTGAAGAACTGTTTTTT,TRBD1,16,.,TRBV6-5,TRBJ1-4
CASSPQNEGRAETQFF,TGTGCCAGCAGCCCGCAAAATGAGGGAAGGGCAGAGACCCAGTTCTTC,.,16,once,TRBV4-2,TRBJ2-1
CASSQEVSRVGYHEQFF,TGCGCCAGCAGCCAAGAGGTATCCAGGGTCGGCTACCATGAGCAGTTCTTC,.,17,few,TRBV4-3,TRBJ2-1
CATAPGLAGSDTQYF,TGTGCCACCGCCCCCGGGCTAGCGGGGTCAGATACGCAGTATTTT,TRBD2,15,.,TRBV6-5,TRBJ2-3
CASTGPQEQFF,TGTGCCAGCACCGGACCCCAGGAGCAGTTCTTC,.,11,.,TRBV6-5,TRBJ2-1
CASSVEAADEQYF,TGTGCCAGCAGCGTAGAGGCAGCGGACGAGCAGTACTTC,.,13,.,TRBV9,TRBJ2-7
CASGRGGETQYF,TGTGCCAGCGGCCGGGGGGGAGAGACCCAGTACTTC,TRBD2,12,.,TRBV3-1,TRBJ2-5
CAISESSGGFADTQYF,TGTGCCATCAGTGAATCTAGCGGGGGGTTTGCAGATACGCAGTATTTT,TRBD2,16,.,TRBV10-3,TRBJ2-3
CSARPGKGSYNEQFF,TGCAGTGCTAGACCCGGAAAAGGCTCCTACAATGAGCAGTTCTTC,.,15,few,TRBV20-1,TRBJ2-1
CAWSKRGSNTGELFF,TGTGCCTGGAGTAAACGGGGCTCGAACACCGGGGAGCTGTTTTTT,.,15,once,TRBV30,TRBJ2-2
CASSGIAGGRVTGELFF,TGTGCCAGCAGCGGAATAGCGGGGGGGCGCGTCACCGGGGAGCTGTTTTTT,TRBD2,17,.,TRBV9,TRBJ2-2
CASSLGLFSNQPQHF,TGTGCCAGCAGTTTAGGGCTGTTTAGCAATCAGCCCCAGCATTTT,.,15,.,TRBV12-3/TRBV12-4,TRBJ1-5
CASSLVPGGSYEQYF,TGTGCCAGCAGCTTAGTCCCAGGGGGCTCCTACGAGCAGTACTTC,TRBD1,15,.,TRBV7-2,TRBJ2-7
CASSLLYGFYEQYF,TGTGCCAGCAGTTTATTATACGGATTCTACGAGCAGTACTTC,.,14,.,TRBV28,TRBJ2-7
CSARGTDWYSNQPQHF,TGCAGTGCTAGGGGGACAGATTGGTATAGCAATCAGCCCCAGCATTTT,TRBD1,16,once,TRBV20-1,TRBJ1-5
CASRVGGAGNEQFF,TGTGCCAGCAGGGTGGGGGGCGCGGGCAATGAGCAGTTCTTC,.,14,.,TRBV27,TRBJ2-1
CASSQEPKPVGAIGYGYTF,TGCGCCAGCAGCCAAGAGCCCAAGCCCGTAGGGGCTATTGGCTATGGCTACACCTTC,.,19,.,TRBV4-3,TRBJ1-2
CAGSFTSGSTDTQYF,TGTGCCGGCAGCTTTACTAGCGGGAGCACAGATACGCAGTATTTT,TRBD2,15,once,TRBV7-9,TRBJ2-3
CASSSGGVSYEQYF,TGTGCCAGCAGCTCCGGGGGCGTAAGCTACGAGCAGTACTTC,.,14,.,TRBV7-9,TRBJ2-7
CASSLTSGGDEQYF,TGTGCCAGCAGTTTGACTAGCGGGGGGGACGAGCAGTACTTC,TRBD2,14,few,TRBV6-1,TRBJ2-7
CASSDGSVVETQYF,TGTGCCAGCAGTGACGGGAGCGTCGTTGAGACCCAGTACTTC,.,14,.,TRBV2,TRBJ2-5
CASSAHLSYEQYF,TGTGCCAGCAGTGCTCACCTTTCCTACGAGCAGTACTTC,.,13,.,TRBV2,TRBJ2-7
CASARDSRNQETQYF,TGTGCCAGCGCTAGGGACAGCCGAAACCAAGAGACCCAGTACTTC,TRBD1,15,.,TRBV27,TRBJ2-5
CASERSGRGYGELFF,TGTGCCAGCGAGCGGTCGGGCAGGGGTTACGGGGAGCTGTTTTTT,.,15,.,TRBV6-6,TRBJ2-2
CASSAEFYDYTF,TGTGCCAGCAGCGCAGAATTCTATGACTACACCTTC,.,12,.,TRBV9,TRBJ1-2
CASSLLLGDVDEQYF,TGCGCCAGCAGCTTGTTGTTAGGAGACGTTGACGAGCAGTACTTC,.,15,.,TRBV5-1,TRBJ2-7
CSVESTTGVREQYF,TGCAGCGTTGAAAGTACGACAGGGGTACGGGAGCAGTACTTC,TRBD1,14,.,TRBV29-1,TRBJ2-5
CSVEFGTGETQYF,TGCAGCGTTGAATTCGGGACGGGAGAGACCCAGTACTTC,.,13,.,TRBV29-1,TRBJ2-5
CASTAYNRGYNEQFF,TGTGCCAGCACGGCCTACAACAGGGGGTACAATGAGCAGTTCTTC,TRBD1,15,.,TRBV12-3/TRBV12-4,TRBJ2-1
CASRFADTQYF,TGTGCCAGCCGCTTTGCAGATACGCAGTATTTT,.,11,.,TRBV27,TRBJ2-3
CASSRALVPGSSYEQYF,TGTGCCAGCAGCCGGGCGTTGGTGCCGGGAAGCTCCTACGAGCAGTACTTC,.,17,few,TRBV5-8,TRBJ2-7
CATSKGTSGPNGYEQYF,TGTGCCACCAGCAAAGGAACATCCGGGCCCAATGGCTACGAGCAGTACTTC,.,17,.,TRBV15,TRBJ2-7
CASSQRTGGHGYTF,TGTGCCAGCAGCCAACGGACAGGGGGCCATGGCTACACCTTC,TRBD1,14,.,TRBV14,TRBJ1-2
CASSLATDRIYGYTF,TGTGCCAGCAGCTTAGCGACTGATAGGATATATGGCTACACCTTC,.,15,.,TRBV7-2,TRBJ1-2
CASSHWGQGADTQYF,TGTGCCAGCAGCCACTGGGGCCAGGGGGCAGATACGCAGTATTTT,TRBD1,15,few,TRBV4-2,TRBJ2-3
CSVEDPYRGLETQYF,TGCAGCGTTGAAGATCCCTACAGGGGGCTCGAGACCCAGTACTTC,TRBD1,15,.,TRBV29-1,TRBJ2-5
CASSSFPGATNEKLFF,TGTGCCAGCAGTTCCTTCCCCGGCGCCACTAATGAAAAACTGTTTTTT,.,16,.,TRBV27,TRBJ1-4